This T cell receptor (beta chain) was recovered during a study of OX40 agonist ivuxolimab in advanced cancers. Study background: An agonistic human IgG2 monoclonal antibody against OX40 (CD134) was given. Broader study findings: Both CD4+ and CD8+ T cell populations in blood had undergone clonal expansion by week 6 at 0.1 to 3.0 mg/kg. Nonresponders included some who also had low normalized T-cell clonal expansion.

Profiled with immunoSEQ multiplex PCR; TCRdb holds only in-frame clones, not every one. The profile shows around 56,000 clones, 86% of them singletons. Notes on this clone: The target antigen is unknown.

This TCR was recovered from an adult with an advanced solid tumor such as melanoma, head and neck, liver or kidney cancer. The sequencing here drew on CD4+ or CD8+ T cells sorted from blood, taken in a trial of the OX40 agonist ivuxolimab.

The CDR3 DNA reads as TGTGCCAGCAGCCTCGCGGGAGCGGGAGACACTGAGCAGTTCTTC. It translates to CASSLAGAGDTEQFF. The rearrangement links TRBV9 to TRBJ2-1; 8 bases agree with TRBD2. The CDR3 has 15 amino acids. Germline lookup yields CDR1 SGDLS and CDR2 YYNGEE. After removal of 4 bases from V and 9 bases from J, the junction contained 12 bases not matched to a gene.